This passage covers 29 T cell receptor beta chains from one sample sequenced in a study of brain T cells in children with intractable seizures. Clones were read by immunoSEQ multiplex PCR, and TCRdb kept only the in-frame ones, dropping some. Of 300,000 to 400,000 clones in the sample, 93% were seen once. Specified time point: blood from clinic visit 5 months post-surgery; TSC patient then seizure free. The sample consisted of peripheral blood, taken less than 6 months after surgery. These receptors were collected from a boy in the first two years of life with tuberous sclerosis and intractable seizures.

The V call is TRBV6-2 or TRBV6-3, the J call TRBJ1-1; weak D call: TRBD1 (5 bases). The V and J ends lost 2 bases and 1 base respectively, with 17 bases between them. This CDR3 has 17 amino acids. Germline V CDR1 and CDR2: MNHEY, SVGEGT. In nucleotides, the CDR3 is TGTGCCAGCAGTTACCCGGGACTAACTTACGAGAACACTGAAGCTTTCTTT. Translating gives CASSYPGLTYENTEAFF.

This chain links TRBV6-5 with TRBJ2-7; the D gene is possibly TRBD1 (5 bases). The V gene lost 7 bases and the J gene lost 2 bases, with 9 bases spanning the gap. The length of the CDR3 is 12 residues. Germline lookup yields CDR1 MNHEY and CDR2 SVGAGI. The CDR3 nucleotides read TGTGCCAGCATGGCAGGGCCCTACGAGCAGTACTTC. Amino acid sequence: CASMAGPYEQYF.

The gene calls are TRBV5-1 and TRBJ2-7; 8 positions agree with TRBD2. The CDR3 has 17 residues. Germline values: CDR1 SGHRS, CDR2 YFSETQ. J gave up 3 bases and V 2 bases, and 13 bases lay outside the gene matches. CDR3 amino acids: CASSFWRGAGYVYEQYF. The CDR3 coding sequence is TGCGCCAGCAGCTTCTGGCGGGGGGCGGGGTACGTCTACGAGCAGTACTTC. Based on the CDR3 plus reference TRBV5-1 and TRBJ2-7, the full variable domain is KAGVTQTPRYLIKTRGQQVTLSCSPISGHRSVSWYQQTPGQGLQFLFEYFSETQRNKGNFPGRFSGRQFSNSRSEMNVSTLELGDSALYLCASSFWRGAGYVYEQYFGPGTRLTVT.

In its sample, this clone was seen a few times. Other DNA variants within this sample encode the same CDR3. CDR3 sequence: CSAPSGYTF. The CDR3 DNA sequence: TGCAGTGCTCCCAGTGGCTACACCTTC. The chain is built from TRBV20-1 and TRBJ1-2, with unresolved D. The CDR3 length is 9 residues. Germline-derived CDR1 and CDR2 are DFQATT and SNEGSKA (reference sequence). V gave up 5 bases and J gave up 7 bases, with 5 bases separating them.

This clone was counted a few times. The chain has TRBV5-4 and TRBJ2-7; TRBD2 matches at 14 bases. The CDR3 consists of 14 residues. Germline V lookup: CDR1 SGHNT, CDR2 YYREEE (reference sequence). The trim removed 2 bases at V and 6 bases at J, leaving 1 base unmatched. CDR3 coding DNA: TGTGCCAGCAGCTTTGGGACTAGCGGGAGCGAGCAGTACTTC. This codes for CASSFGTSGSEQYF.

Remarks on this clone: An end of the junction does not agree with germline; a read error may underlie this. This sequence joins TRBV6-6 and TRBJ2-3, with no clear D. Looked up from germline, CDR1 is MNHNY and CDR2 is SVGAGI (reference sequence). This CDR3 has 13 amino acids. DNA for the CDR3: TGTGCCAGCAGCCCCCTTTCTCCAGACACGCAGTATTTT. Translated, it gives CASSPLSPDTQYF.

The DNA for the CDR3 is TGTGCCAGCAGCCCCCCCCGAGCGGCACCTCAAGAGACCCAGTACTTC. This translates into CASSPPRAAPQETQYF. V and J are TRBV13 and TRBJ2-5, with TRBD2 as a possible D gene (5 bases). The V end lost 5 bases, the J end lost 2 bases, and 18 bases lay between the germline ends. The CDR3 totals 16 residues. Germline assignment: CDR1 PRHDT and CDR2 FYEKMQ (reference sequence).

The chain employs TRBV14 and TRBJ1-3; D call uncertain. The CDR3 consists of 18 residues. V lost 1 base to trimming and J lost 0 bases, with 16 bases between them. Germline V gene data show CDR1 as SGHDN and CDR2 as FVKESK. The CDR3: CASSQGYFTAASGNTIYF. CDR3 nucleotide sequence: TGTGCCAGCAGCCAAGGATATTTCACAGCCGCCTCTGGAAACACCATATATTTT.

This chain links TRBV27 with TRBJ2-5, with TRBD1 identical over 8 bases. V lost 4 bases, J lost 7 bases, and 11 bases stayed unmatched. Germline V gene sequence: CDR1 MNHEY, CDR2 SMNVEV (reference sequence). CDR3 length: 15 residues. In DNA form, the CDR3 reads TGTGCCAGCAGTTCCCGGCAGGGGGCGATGTGGACCCAGTACTTC. It codes for CASSSRQGAMWTQYF.

This chain joins TRBV30 and TRBJ2-7, with 8 nucleotides matching TRBD2. The germline CDR1 and CDR2 sequences are GTSNPN and SVGIG (reference sequence). This CDR3 has 12 amino acids. V shed 2 bases, J shed 13 bases, and the junction held 10 bases outside the gene matches. The CDR3 region is CAWSSAWTSIYF. In DNA form, the CDR3 reads TGTGCCTGGAGTTCCGCGTGGACTAGCATCTACTTC.

This chain joins TRBV28 and TRBJ2-7; D is undetermined. Germline CDR1 reads MDHEN; CDR2 reads SYDVKM. The CDR3 runs 12 residues. The V gene lost 5 bases and the J gene lost 0 bases, with 5 bases spanning the gap. CDR3 sequence: CASSDSSYEQYF. The CDR3 DNA reads as TGTGCCAGCAGTGACTCCTCCTACGAGCAGTACTTC.

This clone was picked up one time. CDR3 in amino acids: CASSLRVGQASYTF. The CDR3 DNA sequence: TGTGCCAGCAGCTTAAGGGTCGGGCAGGCCTCCTACACCTTC. The chain has TRBV7-2 and TRBJ1-2; D remains unclear. V lost 2 bases to trimming and J lost 10 bases, with 17 bases between them. This CDR3 is 14 amino acids long. Germline lookup yields CDR1 SGHTA and CDR2 FQGNSA.

The rearrangement links TRBV13 to TRBJ1-6; D gene uncertain. The CDR3 is 14 amino acids. Trimming removed 1 base at V and 10 bases at J, with 11 bases between. Germline CDR1 and CDR2: PRHDT and FYEKMQ (reference sequence). CDR3 residues: CASSLVLERSPLHF. CDR3 sequence (DNA): TGTGCCAGCAGCTTAGTATTAGAGAGGTCACCCCTCCACTTT.

V is TRBV6-4 and J is TRBJ1-2; TRBD1 aligns across 10 bases. This CDR3 region has 15 residues. After removal of 6 bases from V and 3 bases from J, the junction contained 7 bases not matched to a gene. Germline lookup yields CDR1 MRHNA and CDR2 SNTAGT. CDR3 nucleotides: TGTGCCAGCAGCCCCGGACAGGGGGGGGACTATGGCTACACCTTC. Encoded protein: CASSPGQGGDYGYTF.

The chain recombines TRBV20-1 with TRBJ1-1; no definite D call. CDR3 length: 15 amino acids. The V gene's germline CDR1 is DFQATT and CDR2 SNEGSKA (reference sequence). Trimming pared 3 bases from V and 0 bases from J, leaving 14 bases between. The CDR3 DNA sequence: TGCAGTGCTAGTAGTTTCCCGGGTGTGAACACTGAAGCTTTCTTT. Translation gives CSASSFPGVNTEAFF.

The table lists this clone with a count of one. The chain carries TRBV5-6 and TRBJ1-2, with 9 nucleotides matching TRBD1. V gave up 2 bases and J gave up 8 bases; unmatched junction bases: 7. Per the germline V gene, CDR1 is SGHDT and CDR2 is YYEEEE. There are 14 residues in the CDR3. In nucleotides, the CDR3 is TGTGCCAGCAGCTTAGACAGGGGGGTATCGGGCTACACCTTC. Protein: CASSLDRGVSGYTF.

The CDR3 nucleotides are TGTGCCATCAGTGAGTCTGTTGGACAGTTTAATTCACCCCTCCACTTT. Translated: CAISESVGQFNSPLHF. The rearrangement links TRBV10-3 to TRBJ1-6, with D perhaps matching TRBD1 (6 bases). Trimming shortened V by 0 bases and J by 6 bases, and 12 bases separated the two germline ends. The length of the CDR3 is 16 residues. Germline V lookup: CDR1 ENHRY, CDR2 SYGVKD.

The chain links TRBV11-3 to TRBJ2-2; the D call may be TRBD1 or TRBD2 (5 bases each). The CDR3 is 13 amino acids. Looked up from germline, CDR1 is SGHNT and CDR2 is YENEEA. V was pared by 4 bases and J by 2 bases, with 5 bases between. The CDR3 sequence is CASSWDNTGELFF. The CDR3 nucleotides are TGTGCCAGCAGCTGGGACAACACCGGGGAGCTGTTTTTT.

The genes are TRBV6-4 and TRBJ1-1; D is possibly TRBD1 (6 bases). Germline lookup yields CDR1 MRHNA and CDR2 SNTAGT. This CDR3 spans 16 amino acids. V dropped 6 bases and J dropped 0 bases, with 17 bases sitting between them. CDR3 in DNA: TGTGCCAGCAGCCCCGGACAGCTCAACATGAACACTGAAGCTTTCTTT. It codes for CASSPGQLNMNTEAFF.

This chain joins TRBV4-2 and TRBJ2-3, with a possible D match to TRBD2 (6 bases). Between the trimmed V and J ends, which lost 0 bases and 1 base, there was a span of 14 bases. The germline V gene encodes CDR1 LGHNA and CDR2 YNFKEQ. The CDR3 totals 17 residues. The CDR3 spells CASSQDGTSPRTDTQYF. The CDR3 DNA follows: TGTGCCAGCAGCCAAGATGGAACTAGCCCTCGCACAGATACGCAGTATTTT.

This chain connects TRBV3-1 (or the pseudogene TRBV3-2) to TRBJ2-1; no reliable D call. CDR1 and CDR2 from the germline V gene are LGHDT and YNNKEL (reference sequence). V dropped 7 bases and J dropped 3 bases, with 10 bases sitting between them. The CDR3 runs to 13 residues. The CDR3 DNA sequence: TGTGCCAGCAAACACGGAAACTACAATGAGCAGTTCTTC. This encodes CASKHGNYNEQFF.

J is TRBJ2-5 and V is TRBV18; 7 nucleotides line up with TRBD1. Germline V gives CDR1 KGHSH, CDR2 LQKENI. Trimming cost V 3 bases and J 5 bases; bases outside gene matches: 0. There are 12 residues in the CDR3. CDR3 DNA sequence: TGTGCCAGCTCACCCAGGGGGGAGACCCAGTACTTC. It specifies CASSPRGETQYF.

The sample holds one count of this clone. The genes are TRBV27 and TRBJ2-7, with D perhaps matching TRBD2 (5 bases). V was cut by 0 bases and J by 6 bases, with 9 bases left in between. The germline gives CDR1 MNHEY, CDR2 SMNVEV (reference sequence). There are 13 residues in the CDR3. This CDR3 is CASSLSAGLEQYF. As DNA, the CDR3 is TGTGCCAGCAGTTTATCGGCGGGCCTCGAGCAGTACTTC.

This rearrangement joins TRBV13 to TRBJ2-7; no firm D call. Germline values: CDR1 PRHDT, CDR2 FYEKMQ (reference sequence). The CDR3 extends over 14 amino acids. The V and J ends lost 4 bases and 6 bases respectively, with 16 bases between them. The CDR3 DNA follows: TGTGCCAGCAGCTGGTACGACCTCGACGGCGAGCAGTACTTC. Protein sequence: CASSWYDLDGEQYF.

The chain employs TRBV11-2 and TRBJ1-2; no definite D call. Germline V gene data show CDR1 as SGHAT and CDR2 as FQNNGV. The germline V and J ends were trimmed by 0 bases and 8 bases, with 13 bases remaining between them. The CDR3 spans 14 residues. The CDR3 coding sequence is TGTGCCAGCAGCTTAGAGGGGAAAGGGAAGGGCTACACCTTC. The encoded protein is CASSLEGKGKGYTF.

This rearrangement joins TRBV6-6 to TRBJ1-1; D remains unclear. V dropped 4 bases and J dropped 0 bases, with 12 bases sitting between them. The CDR3 totals 15 residues. Looked up from germline, CDR1 is MNHNY and CDR2 is SVGAGI (reference sequence). CDR3: CASSFSRTLNTEAFF. The CDR3 bases are TGTGCCAGCAGTTTTTCCAGGACGTTGAACACTGAAGCTTTCTTT.

Here the CDR3 reads CATSDSAGTGAFEAFF. CDR3 bases: TGTGCCACCAGTGATTCCGCCGGGACAGGCGCCTTTGAAGCTTTCTTT. This sequence joins TRBV24-1 and TRBJ1-1; 8 nucleotides agree with TRBD1. The CDR3 contains 16 residues. Germline V gene sequence: CDR1 KGHDR, CDR2 SFDVKD. Trimming cost V 2 bases and J 7 bases; bases outside gene matches: 11.

The chain is built from TRBV5-8 and TRBJ1-1, with D unresolved. CDR1 is SGHTS, CDR2 YDEGEE, per germline. Trimming left V 4 bases short and J 0 bases short, with 13 bases between. CDR3 length: 15 amino acids. This CDR3 reads CASSLSGELNTEAFF. CDR3 nucleotide sequence: TGTGCCAGCAGCCTGAGTGGGGAATTGAACACTGAAGCTTTCTTT.

The genes are TRBV5-1 and TRBJ2-3, with a tentative D call TRBD2 (6 bases). V was trimmed by 4 bases and J by 0 bases, leaving 15 bases between them. The CDR3 consists of 16 residues. Germline V gives CDR1 SGHRS, CDR2 YFSETQ. The CDR3 nucleotides are TGCGCCAGCAGCGGGGGGAGCGGATATAGCACAGATACGCAGTATTTT. Its translation is CASSGGSGYSTDTQYF.